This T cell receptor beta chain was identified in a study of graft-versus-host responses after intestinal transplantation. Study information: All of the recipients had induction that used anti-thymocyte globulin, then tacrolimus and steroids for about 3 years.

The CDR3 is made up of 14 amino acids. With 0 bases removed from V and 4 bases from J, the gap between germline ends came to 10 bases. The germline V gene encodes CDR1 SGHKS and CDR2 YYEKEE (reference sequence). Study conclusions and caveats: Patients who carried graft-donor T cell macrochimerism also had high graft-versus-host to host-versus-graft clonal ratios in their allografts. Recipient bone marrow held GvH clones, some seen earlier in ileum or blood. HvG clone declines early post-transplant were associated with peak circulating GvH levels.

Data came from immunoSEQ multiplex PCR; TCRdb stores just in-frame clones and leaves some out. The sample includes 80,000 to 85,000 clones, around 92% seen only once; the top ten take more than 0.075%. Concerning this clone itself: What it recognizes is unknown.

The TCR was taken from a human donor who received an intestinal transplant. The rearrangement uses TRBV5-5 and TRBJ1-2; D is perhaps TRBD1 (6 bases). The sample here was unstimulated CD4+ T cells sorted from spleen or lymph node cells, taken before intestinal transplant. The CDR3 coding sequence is TGTGCCAGCAGCTTGGGGACAGCCACCTATGGCTACACCTTC. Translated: CASSLGTATYGYTF.